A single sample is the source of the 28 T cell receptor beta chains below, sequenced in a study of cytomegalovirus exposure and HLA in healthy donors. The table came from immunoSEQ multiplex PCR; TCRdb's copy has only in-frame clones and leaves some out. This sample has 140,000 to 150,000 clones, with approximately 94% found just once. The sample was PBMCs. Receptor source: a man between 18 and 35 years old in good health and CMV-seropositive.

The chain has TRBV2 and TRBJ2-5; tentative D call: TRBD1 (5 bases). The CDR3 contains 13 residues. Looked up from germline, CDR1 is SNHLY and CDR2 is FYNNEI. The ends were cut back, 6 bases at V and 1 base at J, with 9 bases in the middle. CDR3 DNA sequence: TGTGCCAGCAGCAGACAGCTCCAAGAGACCCAGTACTTC. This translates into CASSRQLQETQYF.

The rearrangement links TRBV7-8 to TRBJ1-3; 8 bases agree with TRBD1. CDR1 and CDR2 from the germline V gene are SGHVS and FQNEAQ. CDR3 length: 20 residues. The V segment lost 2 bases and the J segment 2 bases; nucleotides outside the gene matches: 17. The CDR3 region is CASSLKRTGIPVGAGNTIYF. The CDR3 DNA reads TGTGCCAGCAGCTTAAAAAGGACAGGGATCCCTGTGGGCGCTGGAAACACCATATATTTT.

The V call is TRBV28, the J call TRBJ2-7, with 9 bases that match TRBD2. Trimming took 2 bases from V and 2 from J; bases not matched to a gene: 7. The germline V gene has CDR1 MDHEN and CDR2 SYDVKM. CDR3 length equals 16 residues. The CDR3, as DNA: TGTGCCAGCAGTTTAGTTGGGTCTAGCGGGACCTACGAGCAGTACTTC. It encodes CASSLVGSSGTYEQYF.

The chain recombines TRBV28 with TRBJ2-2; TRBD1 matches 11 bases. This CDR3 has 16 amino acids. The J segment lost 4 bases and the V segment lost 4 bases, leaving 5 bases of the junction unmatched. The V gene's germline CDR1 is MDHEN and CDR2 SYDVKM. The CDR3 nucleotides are TGTGCCAGCAGTTCCAGGGACAGGGGGTTCACCGGGGAGCTGTTTTTT. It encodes CASSSRDRGFTGELFF.

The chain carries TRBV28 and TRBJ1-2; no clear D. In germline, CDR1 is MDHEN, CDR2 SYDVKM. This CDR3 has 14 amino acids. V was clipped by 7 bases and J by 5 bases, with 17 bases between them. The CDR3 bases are TGTGCCAGCATCCCCTCCGAGCGGCTATATGGCTACACCTTC. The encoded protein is CASIPSERLYGYTF.

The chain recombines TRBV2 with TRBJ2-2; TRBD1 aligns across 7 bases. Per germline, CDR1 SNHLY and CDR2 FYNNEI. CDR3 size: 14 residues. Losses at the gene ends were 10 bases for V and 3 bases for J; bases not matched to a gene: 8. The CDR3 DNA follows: TGTGCCACCCTCTTTACAGGGGACACCGGGGAGCTGTTTTTT. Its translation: CATLFTGDTGELFF.

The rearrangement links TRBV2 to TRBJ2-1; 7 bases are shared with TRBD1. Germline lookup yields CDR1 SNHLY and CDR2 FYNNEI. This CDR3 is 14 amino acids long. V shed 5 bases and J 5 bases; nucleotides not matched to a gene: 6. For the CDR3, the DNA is TGTGCCAGCAGTAAGATGACAGGGAACAATGAGCAGTTCTTC. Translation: CASSKMTGNNEQFF.

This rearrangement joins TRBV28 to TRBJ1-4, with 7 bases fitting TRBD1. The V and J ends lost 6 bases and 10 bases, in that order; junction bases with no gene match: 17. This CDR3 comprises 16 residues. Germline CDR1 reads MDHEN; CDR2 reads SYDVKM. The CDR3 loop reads CASRGTSDRAFGKLFF. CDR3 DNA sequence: TGTGCCAGCAGGGGAACCTCTGACAGGGCTTTCGGAAAACTGTTTTTT. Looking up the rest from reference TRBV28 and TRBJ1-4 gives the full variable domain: DVKVTQSSRYLVKRTGEKVFLECVQDMDHENMFWYRQDPGLGLRLIYFSYDVKMKEKGDIPEGYSVSREKKERFSLILESASTNQTSMYLCASRGTSDRAFGKLFFGSGTQLSVL.

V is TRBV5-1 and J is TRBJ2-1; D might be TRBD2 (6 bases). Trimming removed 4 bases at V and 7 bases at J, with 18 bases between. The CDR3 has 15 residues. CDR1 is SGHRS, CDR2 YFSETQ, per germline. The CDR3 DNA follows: TGCGCCAGCAGCCGCCCAGGCGGGACGGAGAATGAGCAGTTCTTC. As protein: CASSRPGGTENEQFF.

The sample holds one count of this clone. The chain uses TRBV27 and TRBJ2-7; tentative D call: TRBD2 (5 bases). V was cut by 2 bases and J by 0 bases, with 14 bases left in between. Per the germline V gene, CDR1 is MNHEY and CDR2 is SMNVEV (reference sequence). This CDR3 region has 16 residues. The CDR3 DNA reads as TGTGCCAGCAGTTTAGGACCAGCGGCGAGCTCCTACGAGCAGTACTTC. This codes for CASSLGPAASSYEQYF.

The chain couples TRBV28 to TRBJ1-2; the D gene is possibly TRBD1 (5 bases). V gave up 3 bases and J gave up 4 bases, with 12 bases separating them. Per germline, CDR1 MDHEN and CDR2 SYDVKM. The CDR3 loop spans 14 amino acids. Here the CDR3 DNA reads TGTGCCAGCAGTTTCAGGGCGGGGGGCTATGGCTACACCTTC. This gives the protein CASSFRAGGYGYTF.

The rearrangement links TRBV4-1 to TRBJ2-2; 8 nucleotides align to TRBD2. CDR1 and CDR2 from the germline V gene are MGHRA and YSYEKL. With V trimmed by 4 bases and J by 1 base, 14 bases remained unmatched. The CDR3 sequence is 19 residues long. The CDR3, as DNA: TGCGCCAGCAGCCTCCCACGGGGGGGTCTGGGCGGGAACACCGGGGAGCTGTTTTTT. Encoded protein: CASSLPRGGLGGNTGELFF.

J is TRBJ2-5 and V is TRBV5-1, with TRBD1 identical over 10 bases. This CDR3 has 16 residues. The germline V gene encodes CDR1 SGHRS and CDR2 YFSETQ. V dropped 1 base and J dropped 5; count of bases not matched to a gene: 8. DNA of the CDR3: TGCGCCAGCAGCTTGATGGTAGCGGGACAGGGGGAGACCCAGTACTTC. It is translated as CASSLMVAGQGETQYF.

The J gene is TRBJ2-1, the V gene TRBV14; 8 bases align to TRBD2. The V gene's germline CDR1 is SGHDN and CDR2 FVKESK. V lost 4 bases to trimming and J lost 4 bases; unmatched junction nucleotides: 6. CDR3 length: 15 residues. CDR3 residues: CASSRIAGRYNEQFF. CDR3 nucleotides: TGTGCCAGCAGCCGCATAGCGGGGAGGTACAATGAGCAGTTCTTC. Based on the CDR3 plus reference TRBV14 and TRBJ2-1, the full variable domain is EAGVTQFPSHSVIEKGQTVTLRCDPISGHDNLYWYRRVMGKEIKFLLHFVKESKQDESGMPNNRFLAERTGGTYSTLKVQPAELEDSGVYFCASSRIAGRYNEQFFGPGTRLTVL.

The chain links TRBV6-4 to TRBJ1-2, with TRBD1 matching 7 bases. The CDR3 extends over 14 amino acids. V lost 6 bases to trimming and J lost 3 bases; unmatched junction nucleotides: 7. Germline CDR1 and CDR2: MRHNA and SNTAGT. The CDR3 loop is CASSPTGTDYGYTF. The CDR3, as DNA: TGTGCCAGCAGCCCGACAGGGACGGACTATGGCTACACCTTC.

The CDR3 spells CASSPLTAGELFF. The CDR3, as DNA: TGTGCCAGCTCACCCCTAACGGCCGGGGAGCTGTTTTTT. The chain carries TRBV18 and TRBJ2-2; no definite D call. V dropped 3 bases and J dropped 6 bases, with 8 bases sitting between them. Per germline, CDR1 KGHSH and CDR2 LQKENI. The CDR3 loop spans 13 amino acids.

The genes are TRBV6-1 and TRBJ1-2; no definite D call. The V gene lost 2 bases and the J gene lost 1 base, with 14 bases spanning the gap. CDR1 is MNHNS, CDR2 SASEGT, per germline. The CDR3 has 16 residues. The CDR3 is CASSEPQKIFNYGYTF. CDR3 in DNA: TGTGCCAGCAGTGAACCCCAGAAGATATTTAACTATGGCTACACCTTC.

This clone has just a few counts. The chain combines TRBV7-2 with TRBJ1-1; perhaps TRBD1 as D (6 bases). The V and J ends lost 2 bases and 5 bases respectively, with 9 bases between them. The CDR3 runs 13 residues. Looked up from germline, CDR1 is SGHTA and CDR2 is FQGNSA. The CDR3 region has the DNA TGTGCCAGCAGCTTACCCAGGGGTACTGAAGCTTTCTTT. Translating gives CASSLPRGTEAFF.

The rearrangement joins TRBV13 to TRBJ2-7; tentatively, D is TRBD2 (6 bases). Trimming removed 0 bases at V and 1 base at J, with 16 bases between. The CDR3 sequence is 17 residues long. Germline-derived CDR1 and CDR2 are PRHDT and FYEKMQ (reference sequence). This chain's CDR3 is CASSLGGRGVISYEQYF. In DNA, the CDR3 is TGTGCCAGCAGCTTAGGGGGGCGCGGGGTGATATCCTACGAGCAGTACTTC.

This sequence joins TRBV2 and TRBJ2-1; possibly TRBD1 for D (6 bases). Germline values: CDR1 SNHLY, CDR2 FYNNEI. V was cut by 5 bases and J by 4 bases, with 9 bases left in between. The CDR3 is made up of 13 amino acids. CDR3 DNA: TGTGCCAGCAGTCCGAGGGGGTACAATGAGCAGTTCTTC. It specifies CASSPRGYNEQFF.

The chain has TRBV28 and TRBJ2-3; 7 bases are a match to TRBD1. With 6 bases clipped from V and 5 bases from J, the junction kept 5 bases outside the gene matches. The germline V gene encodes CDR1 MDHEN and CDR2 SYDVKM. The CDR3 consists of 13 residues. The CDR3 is CASRQRGQDTQYF. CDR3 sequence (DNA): TGTGCCAGCAGGCAGAGGGGGCAAGATACGCAGTATTTT.

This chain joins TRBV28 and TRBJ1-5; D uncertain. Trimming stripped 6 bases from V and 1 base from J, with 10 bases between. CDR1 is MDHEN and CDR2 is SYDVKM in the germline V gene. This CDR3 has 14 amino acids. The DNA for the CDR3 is TGTGCCAGCAGCTTGTCCCCGAGCAATCAGCCCCAGCATTTT. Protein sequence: CASSLSPSNQPQHF.

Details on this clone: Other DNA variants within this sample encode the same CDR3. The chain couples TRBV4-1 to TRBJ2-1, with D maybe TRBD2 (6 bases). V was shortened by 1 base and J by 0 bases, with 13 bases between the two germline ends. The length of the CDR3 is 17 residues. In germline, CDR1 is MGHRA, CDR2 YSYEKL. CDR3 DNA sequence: TGCGCCAGCAGCCAAGCTTATGGGGGGAGCTCCTACAATGAGCAGTTCTTC. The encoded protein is CASSQAYGGSSYNEQFF.

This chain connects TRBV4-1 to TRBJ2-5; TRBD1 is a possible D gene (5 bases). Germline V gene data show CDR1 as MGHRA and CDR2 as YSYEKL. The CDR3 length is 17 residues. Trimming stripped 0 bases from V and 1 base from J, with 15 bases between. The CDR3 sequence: CASSQDSGALGQETQYF. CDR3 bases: TGCGCCAGCAGCCAAGATAGTGGGGCCCTAGGCCAAGAGACCCAGTACTTC.

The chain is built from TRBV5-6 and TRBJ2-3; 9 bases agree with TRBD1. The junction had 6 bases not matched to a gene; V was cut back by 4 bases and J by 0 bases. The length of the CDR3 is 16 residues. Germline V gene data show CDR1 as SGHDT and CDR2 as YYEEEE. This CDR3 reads CASSILQGASTDTQYF. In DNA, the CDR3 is TGTGCCAGCAGCATATTACAGGGGGCGAGCACAGATACGCAGTATTTT.

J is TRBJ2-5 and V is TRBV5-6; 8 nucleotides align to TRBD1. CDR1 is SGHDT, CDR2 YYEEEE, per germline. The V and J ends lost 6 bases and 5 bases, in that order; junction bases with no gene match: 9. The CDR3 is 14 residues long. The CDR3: CASTRPGGRETQYF. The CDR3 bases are TGTGCCAGCACTAGGCCAGGGGGCAGGGAGACCCAGTACTTC.

The CDR3, as DNA: TGTGCCAGCAGCTTAGGGGGCTCTCTCCTCGAGCAGTACTTC. The encoded protein is CASSLGGSLLEQYF. The gene calls are TRBV7-8 and TRBJ2-7, with D possibly matching TRBD1 (5 bases). The germline V and J ends were trimmed by 1 base and 6 bases, with 13 bases remaining between them. CDR3 length equals 14 residues. Germline CDR1 SGHVS, CDR2 FQNEAQ.

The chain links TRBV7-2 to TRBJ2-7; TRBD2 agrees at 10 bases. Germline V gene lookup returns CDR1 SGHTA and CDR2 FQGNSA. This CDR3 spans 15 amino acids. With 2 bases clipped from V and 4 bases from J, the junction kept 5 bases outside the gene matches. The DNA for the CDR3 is TGTGCCAGCAGCTTAACGACTAGCGGGCTGTACGAGCAGTACTTC. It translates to CASSLTTSGLYEQYF. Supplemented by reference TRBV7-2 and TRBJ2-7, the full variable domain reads GAGVSQSPSNKVTEKGKDVELRCDPISGHTALYWYRQSLGQGLEFLIYFQGNSAPDKSGLPSDRFSAERTGGSVSTLTIQRTQQEDSAVYLCASSLTTSGLYEQYFGPGTRLTVT.